Below are 10 T cell receptor beta chains sequenced from a single sample in a study of regulatory T cells in long-lasting Graves disease. Combining iRepertoire HTBI primers with Arm-PCR of CDR3 regions, the authors built TCR beta libraries. TCRdb re-called the multiplex PCR reads with MiXCR, one entry per CDR3 protein. The top ten hold approximately 60% of the sample, which has about 300,000 distinct CDR3 sequences, 22% seen once. As for time point: persistent/refractory GD, antithyroid drugs over 5 years with positive TRAb. TCR sequences were obtained from RNA taken from PBMCs. The specimen was peripheral blood mononuclear cells (PBMCs), collected when the disease was refractory, from a patient treated with antithyroid drugs. Source of these receptors: a female donor with Graves disease.

The chain couples TRBV29-1 to TRBJ1-3; D gene unclear. Trimming stripped 2 bases from V and 2 bases from J, with 10 bases between. CDR1 is SQVTM, CDR2 ANQGSEA, per germline. The CDR3 spans 14 residues. The CDR3 bases are TGCAGCGTTGAACCTGCAGGAGCTGGAAACACCATATATTTT. This gives the protein CSVEPAGAGNTIYF.

V is TRBV15 and J is TRBJ1-5; no firm D call. Trimming removed 0 bases from V and 6 bases from J, with 12 bases in between. The CDR3 contains 15 residues. The germline gives CDR1 LNHNV, CDR2 YYDKDF (reference sequence). CDR3 coding DNA: TGTGCCACCAGCAGAGATCCTGGGGTCGGTCAGCCCCAGCATTTT. Its translation is CATSRDPGVGQPQHF.

The CDR3 DNA sequence: TGTGCCAGCAGCACCCACAGGGGGGAGACCGGGGAGCTGTTTTTT. It codes for CASSTHRGETGELFF. The chain uses TRBV9 and TRBJ2-2; 8 bases match TRBD1. The CDR3 runs 15 residues. The trim removed 4 bases at V and 5 bases at J, leaving 7 bases unmatched. Germline CDR1 and CDR2: SGDLS and YYNGEE.

In its sample, this clonotype was seen a few times. V is TRBV20-1 and J is TRBJ2-7, with 10 bases that match TRBD2. Germline V gene sequence: CDR1 DFQATT, CDR2 SNEGSKA (reference sequence). The CDR3 runs to 14 residues. Unmatched junction bases numbered 6, after V lost 6 bases and J lost 1 base. The CDR3 DNA sequence: TGCAGTGCCCGATCTAGCGGGGGATCCTACGAGCAGTACTTC. Amino acid sequence: CSARSSGGSYEQYF.

The chain carries TRBV7-2 and TRBJ2-3, with 7 nucleotides matching TRBD2. Germline lookup yields CDR1 SGHTA and CDR2 FQGNSA. The CDR3 extends over 15 amino acids. V was clipped by 1 base and J by 2 bases; unmatched bases: 3. The CDR3 loop reads CASSLEAGVTDTQYF. CDR3 in DNA: TGTGCCAGCAGCTTAGAGGCGGGAGTCACAGATACGCAGTATTTT.

The rearrangement uses TRBV6-1 and TRBJ2-7; 7 positions match TRBD2. This CDR3 region has 14 residues. Germline V gene lookup returns CDR1 MNHNS and CDR2 SASEGT. With 3 bases clipped from V and 4 bases from J, the junction kept 6 bases outside the gene matches. CDR3 DNA sequence: TGTGCCAGCAGTGACAGGGAGGGACTTTACGAGCAGTACTTC. It specifies CASSDREGLYEQYF.

This clonotype was detected ten times or more. The J gene is TRBJ1-2, the V gene TRBV10-3; D is perhaps TRBD1 (6 bases). The V end lost 0 bases, the J end lost 3 bases, and 14 bases lay between the germline ends. Germline values: CDR1 ENHRY, CDR2 SYGVKD. The CDR3 consists of 16 residues. As DNA, the CDR3 is TGTGCCATCAGTGAGTCGATGGCAGGGGACCACTATGGCTACACCTTC. Translating it yields CAISESMAGDHYGYTF.

This clonotype was observed many times. The chain uses TRBV2 and TRBJ2-7; 8 nucleotides line up with TRBD1. Germline CDR1 SNHLY, CDR2 FYNNEI. The junction had 3 bases not matched to a gene; V was cut back by 5 bases and J by 3 bases. CDR3 size: 13 residues. The CDR3 nucleotides are TGTGCCAGCAGTTTCACAGGGGGCTACGAGCAGTACTTC. Translation gives CASSFTGGYEQYF.

The table lists this clonotype with many counts. V is TRBV15 and J is TRBJ1-6, with D uncertain. Germline V gives CDR1 LNHNV, CDR2 YYDKDF (reference sequence). This CDR3 contains 14 residues. V shed 0 bases and J shed 8 bases, with 8 bases lying between them. The CDR3: CATSRDSVDSPLHF. CDR3 in DNA: TGTGCCACCAGCAGAGATTCAGTGGATTCACCCCTCCACTTT.

This clonotype was found a few times. The gene calls are TRBV5-1 and TRBJ2-2; possible D gene TRBD1, 5 bases. Germline CDR1 is SGHRS and CDR2 is YFSETQ. V was trimmed by 7 bases and J by 6 bases, leaving 7 bases between them. The CDR3 is 11 residues long. CDR3 DNA: TGCGCCAGCCGCAGGGCCGGGGAGCTGTTTTTT. It codes for CASRRAGELFF.